The source of this TCR beta chain is a study of CD8+ T cells in alopecia areata. cDNA prepared by RNA extraction and subsequent reverse transcription served as the template for sequencing. Data came from immunoSEQ multiplex PCR; TCRdb stores just in-frame clones and leaves some out. The sample gives some 110,000 clones, approximately 60% of which show up once; about 3% is in the top ten. PBMCs, the starting material, were the source of sorted CD4+ and CD8+ T cells. This CDR3 is built from 13 residues. Deletions cut 1 base from V and 3 bases from J, with 7 bases between. Germline V gives CDR1 SGHTA, CDR2 FQGNSA.

V and J are TRBV7-2 and TRBJ2-7; D may be TRBD1 (5 bases). Sequencing was carried out using CD4+ T cells sorted from blood. The origin of this receptor is a human donor in good health. CDR3 sequence: CASSLGRDYEQYF. The DNA for the CDR3 is TGTGCCAGCAGCTTAGGCAGGGACTACGAGCAGTACTTC.